Sequencing of this TCR beta chain was carried out in a study of T cells in Graves' hyperthyroidism and ophthalmopathy. Amplified TCR beta CDR3 regions came from RNA transcripts. HTBI primers were the set used in a first-round RT-PCR of the TCR CDR3. MiXCR, applied by TCRdb to the multiplex PCR reads, yields one record per CDR3 protein. The sample has roughly 500,000 distinct CDR3 sequences; just over 45% are singletons. The sequence came from an adult woman with Graves' disease, either hyperthyroidism or ophthalmopathy (not recorded which). The sample taken for sequencing was peripheral blood or thyroid tissue (not recorded which).

The CDR3 reads CSARDSRQGTEAFF. The CDR3, as DNA: TGCAGTGCTAGAGATTCGCGGCAGGGCACTGAAGCTTTCTTT. The chain links TRBV20-1 to TRBJ1-1, with a possible D match to TRBD1 (5 bases). The germline gives CDR1 DFQATT, CDR2 SNEGSKA (reference sequence). Deletions cut 0 bases from V and 4 bases from J, with 12 bases between. This CDR3 region has 14 residues.